This TCR beta chain stems from a study of T cells after yellow fever vaccination. Study-wide background: SMART-Seq v4 Ultra Low Input prepared libraries from low-cell fractions. General study points: Clones from primary vaccination mostly reappeared after the booster (96% CD4, just over 85% CD8). Of the clonotypes, a small share occurred in both CD4 and CD8 compartments.

Trimming left V 5 bases short and J 1 base short, with 14 bases between. The CDR3 spans 15 residues. Using its own MiXCR run on the 5' RACE reads, TCRdb lists one record per CDR3 protein. The sample shows about 360,000 distinct CDR3 sequences, 6% to 8% of them seen only once. This clonotype was recorded at least ten times. Its antigen remains unknown. The sample was PBMCs, taken 5 days after the yellow fever booster vaccination. This sequence originates from a man in his thirties or forties who received the YFV17D yellow fever vaccine. V is TRBV12-3 or TRBV12-4 and J is TRBJ2-5; D tentatively reads TRBD1 or TRBD2 (5 bases each). CDR3 sequence (DNA): TGTGCCAGCAGTGCCTGGCGAGGGGCCCAAGAGACCCAGTACTTC. Its protein product is CASSAWRGAQETQYF.